The 10 T cell receptor beta chains in this list originate from one sample, sequenced in a study of T cell repertoires in cytomegalovirus infection. TCRdb re-called the reads through MiXCR, storing one row per CDR3 protein. This table has fewer than 200,000 distinct CDR3 sequences, about 22% appearing once. Their antigens remain unidentified. Sequences were derived from CD8+ T cells from cultured PBMCs, sampled from culture after CMV antigen stimulation. These receptors came from a human donor in good health (CMV status not recorded). Some clones in this sample may be carry-over from other donors' samples.

In this sample, this clonotype turned up a few times. The chain uses TRBV6-5 and TRBJ2-3; D is ambiguous. Trimming stripped 2 bases from V and 0 bases from J, with 15 bases between. CDR3 length equals 17 residues. Per germline, CDR1 MNHEY and CDR2 SVGAGI. In DNA form, the CDR3 reads TGTGCCAGCAGTTACGGGCCAGGCCCTTCTAGCACAGATACGCAGTATTTT. Protein sequence: CASSYGPGPSSTDTQYF.

This clonotype was found a few times. This chain links TRBV19 with TRBJ2-1, with D hard to call. Germline CDR1 is LNHDA and CDR2 is SQIVND (reference sequence). There are 15 residues in the CDR3. Trimming pared 3 bases from V and 2 bases from J, leaving 11 bases between. As DNA, the CDR3 is TGTGCCAGTAGTATCAGGCACTTTACCTACAATGAGCAGTTCTTC. Residues: CASSIRHFTYNEQFF.

The sample holds a few counts of this clonotype. This sequence joins TRBV7-8 and TRBJ2-3, with D perhaps TRBD2 (7 bases). Trimming removed 2 bases from V and 1 base from J, with 22 bases in between. Germline V gene data show CDR1 as SGHVS and CDR2 as FQNEAQ. The CDR3 spans 19 residues. The CDR3 here is CASSLIGGGALWGTDTQYF. CDR3 sequence (DNA): TGTGCCAGCAGCTTAATAGGCGGGGGCGCCCTCTGGGGCACAGATACGCAGTATTTT. Together with reference TRBV7-8 and TRBJ2-3, the CDR3 gives the full variable domain: GAGVSQSPRYKVAKRGQDVALRCDPISGHVSLFWYQQALGQGPEFLTYFQNEAQLDKSGLPSDRFFAERPEGSVSTLKIQRTQQEDSAVYLCASSLIGGGALWGTDTQYFGPGTRLTVL.

The V and J genes are TRBV6-6 and TRBJ1-5; 9 bases align to TRBD1. The CDR3 is 15 amino acids. V lost 3 bases to trimming and J lost 5 bases; unmatched junction nucleotides: 5. In germline, CDR1 is MNHNY, CDR2 SVGAGI (reference sequence). CDR3 coding DNA: TGTGCCAGCAGTTATGGCACAGGGGGCTATCAGCCCCAGCATTTT. It translates to CASSYGTGGYQPQHF.

This clonotype came up a few times. V and J are TRBV4-2 and TRBJ1-1, with D unresolved. Germline CDR1 reads LGHNA; CDR2 reads YNFKEQ. The germline V and J ends were trimmed by 0 bases and 1 base, with 3 bases remaining between them. This CDR3 contains 13 residues. DNA of the CDR3: TGTGCCAGCAGCCAAGACTGGAACACTGAAGCTTTCTTT. The encoded protein is CASSQDWNTEAFF.

V is TRBV7-8 and J is TRBJ2-7, with 9 bases that match TRBD1. The germline gives CDR1 SGHVS, CDR2 FQNEAQ. The CDR3 is 15 residues long. Trimming took 3 bases from V and 2 from J; bases not matched to a gene: 5. The CDR3 spells CASSLKDRGTYEQYF. CDR3 bases: TGTGCCAGCAGCTTGAAGGACAGGGGAACCTACGAGCAGTACTTC.

This sequence joins TRBV20-1 and TRBJ2-3; 7 bases are a match to TRBD2. The V gene end was trimmed by 3 bases and the J gene end by 8 bases; junction bases not matched to a gene: 5. The length of the CDR3 is 12 residues. The germline gives CDR1 DFQATT, CDR2 SNEGSKA (reference sequence). The CDR3 here is CSASWGGRTQYF. The CDR3, as DNA: TGCAGTGCTAGTTGGGGGGGTCGTACGCAGTATTTT.

A few counts support this clonotype. J is TRBJ1-5 and V is TRBV12-3 or TRBV12-4, with D perhaps TRBD1 (5 bases). With 6 bases removed from V and 7 bases from J, the gap between germline ends came to 16 bases. CDR3 size: 14 residues. In nucleotides, the CDR3 is TGTGCCAGCAGACCCCCGGGGGGGAGCCAGCCCCAGCATTTT. Its translation is CASRPPGGSQPQHF.

This chain uses TRBV12-3 or TRBV12-4 with TRBJ2-2, with 7 bases identical to TRBD1. The CDR3 has 13 amino acids. V trimming: 10 bases; J trimming: 7 bases; junction bases outside the gene matches: 9. This CDR3 is CATTDRANGELFF. In DNA, the CDR3 is TGTGCCACTACCGACAGGGCCAACGGGGAGCTGTTTTTT.

V gene TRBV4-3 combines with J gene TRBJ1-1, with 7 bases lining up with TRBD1. The junction had 1 base not matched to a gene; V was cut back by 3 bases and J by 3 bases. CDR1 LGHNA and CDR2 YSLEER come from the germline V gene. This CDR3 is built from 13 residues. The CDR3 nucleotides read TGCGCCAGCAGCCACGGGACAGACACTGAAGCTTTCTTT. Its translation is CASSHGTDTEAFF.